This T cell receptor (beta chain) was observed in a study of cytomegalovirus exposure and HLA in healthy donors (dated by TCRdb to about 2017). Context from the whole study: An earlier analysis of approximately 590 of the donors reported approximately 290 Gb of sequence data and 117 million unique TCR beta sequences from 190 million or so T cells. In the later analysis, no new phenotypic data were used to find candidate immune exposures; instead, reliance was placed on TCR beta sequences and their occurrence across donors. An early release that covered some 630 HLA-typed donors contained approximately 300 gigabases of sequencing data and tens of millions of unique TCR sequences. The study profiled the T cell repertoires of under 700 subjects by immunosequencing and related them to cytomegalovirus serostatus. A later analysis re-examined previously published TCR beta repertoires from more than 650 donors and added high-resolution HLA genotyping to investigate patterns of TCR occurrence. The number of donors typed differed by locus, with about 620-630 for A, B, C, DRB1 and DQB1, more than 500 for DQA1, 600 to 610 for DPA1, and 472 for DPB1. All discovery cohort repertoires had been generated on a single sequencing platform. A later genetic analysis took genome-wide SNP genotypes for about three fifths of the roughly 700 donors and used that subset as a discovery cohort. The study was designed to test whether signatures of past pathogen exposure could be identified by cataloging public T cell receptors. HLA typing included class I and class II loci at four-digit resolution. A separate validation cohort of 90 to 150 different subjects was used in addition to the approximately 700-subject first cohort. Because of strong linkage in the cohort, five DR-DQ haplotypes were treated as single units for association and clustering. Of the 350 to 450 genotyped donors, over 70% fell in the genetic ancestry cluster associated with self-reported Caucasian donors. On average, over 200,000 unique TCR beta nucleotide sequences were sequenced per donor among 300 to 500 genotyped donors of the cohort, with approximately 18% of those sequences being non-productive. The study combined high-throughput TCR immunosequencing, statistical association of individual TCRs with disease status, and machine learning to predict cytomegalovirus infection status. An earlier analysis of some 500 of the donors applied high-throughput TCR beta sequencing to assess whether each TCR beta V gene segment acted as functional or pseudogenic. Alongside the repertoire data, information on donor age, sex, ethnicity and CMV serostatus was compiled. Here is what the overall study found, with its caveats: A cluster of highly shared sequence variants was judged likely to be a technical artifact of the sequencing pipeline. In vitro tests confirmed that a few of the cytomegalovirus-associated TCR beta chains recognize cytomegalovirus antigens. According to a later genetic analysis, donors in an Asian-associated ancestry cluster had fewer N-insertions in productive TCRs than the approximately 710-donor mean. A further reported finding was that TCR beta sequences accurately predicted the HLA-A and HLA-B alleles for most subjects in the first cohort. In an earlier analysis of approximately 590 of the donors, most TCR beta V segments were observed in productive rearrangements about 87% or about 30% of the time, broadly matching IMGT annotations. Several of the top co-occurrence clusters appeared to be linked to parvovirus B19, influenza, CMV and Epstein-Barr virus, according to a later analysis. When HLA alleles, especially DR and DQ, strongly co-occurred, attributing TCR associations to individual alleles was difficult. For the cohort, immune exposure information was limited to CMV serostatus. The presence/absence analyses assumed that sequencing depth was roughly uniform across donors, and that assumption may not be true. A later analysis associated around 16,000 TCR beta sequences with specific HLA alleles at a false discovery rate of 0.05. In a later analysis, HLA-associated TCR beta chains showed more clonal expansion and lower generation probabilities than non-associated chains that were equally common. It was suggested by the authors that the approach could potentially be generalized to other disease states and immunological phenotypes. A later analysis found that TCR association rates varied across HLA loci, with DRB1 alleles showing the most associated TCRs and HLA-C alleles the fewest. The classifier was reported to diagnose cytomegalovirus status with high specificity and sensitivity in both the original and validation cohorts. A total of fewer than 200 TCR beta chains were listed by the study as associated with cytomegalovirus. Because counts were too low, under 20 rarely observed V segments, including chromosome 9 orphons, were left out of the earlier analysis of about 500 of the donors. A later analysis found that most CMV-associated TCR beta chains appeared HLA-restricted, with HLA associations seemingly driven largely by CMV exposure. Correlated functional status among segregating V segments might reflect linkage disequilibrium, but an unknown experimental factor could not be ruled out. V-gene and J-gene trimming of TCR beta chains was associated with a missense DCLRE1C variant in a later genetic analysis, and the association was replicated in an independent cohort. HLA typing was unavailable for some donors at each locus, so association tests used only the typed subset. Across donors, most TCR sequences were observed very rarely, whereas some public TCRs were present in many individuals. The cohort was sequenced for TCR beta chains only, and without alpha or paired-chain data the features that could be detected were limited.

Concerning this clone itself: Which antigen it targets is not known. No per-base quality is available; no much larger clone lies one base away.

The protocol used for the library was the immunoSEQ multiplex PCR assay. For the multiplex PCR, a mixture combining 60 forward primers for TCR Vbeta segments and 13 reverse primers for TCR Jbeta segments was used. A multiplex PCR assay on genomic DNA amplified the CDR3 region of rearranged TCR beta genes. The amplified TCR beta libraries were sequenced on the Illumina HiSeq System as 87-base-pair reads. Per the original workflow: A later analysis counted about 80 million unique TCR beta chains across the 690 or so repertoires, and approximately 11 million of these chains were shared by at least two donors. A nearest-neighbor algorithm error-corrected the raw reads and collapsed the reads into unique sequences, merging closely related sequences to remove PCR and sequencing errors. To assign V, D and J gene segments, CDR3 sequences were aligned to IMGT reference sequences. Each retained sequence needed at least a six-nucleotide match to both a V gene segment and a J gene segment. A rearrangement counted as productive if the CDR3 had no stop codons and remained in frame with V and J, and every other rearrangement counted as non-productive. Following IMGT convention, CDR3 was defined as the stretch from the second conserved V-encoded cysteine to the conserved J-encoded phenylalanine. Sequences without an unambiguous match to a single V gene segment were excluded from the earlier analysis of approximately 560 of the donors. An earlier analysis of some 500 of the donors classified V segments as functional when productive rearrangements were above 56.7% and as segregating when the standard deviation between donors was above 5%. A statistical classification framework was built to diagnose cytomegalovirus status from the catalog of TCR beta chain sequences. V and J gene assignment, in a later analysis, came from comparing TCR nucleotide sequences with IMGT/GENE-DB human TR gene sequences. A later analysis assigned CDR3 sequences and most-parsimonious VDJ recombination scenarios with the TCRdist pipeline. A later analysis defined each TCR beta chain by its CDR3 amino acid sequence plus V-gene family, and excluded reads lacking a unique V-gene family. A later analysis removed 592 highly shared, low-generation-probability nucleotide sequences to deal with suspected cross-contamination and a sequencing artifact. In a later analysis, a clonal expansion index for each public chain was calculated from normalized within-repertoire ranks of inferred template counts. A later analysis computed generation probabilities with a VDJ recombination model fitted to out-of-frame rearrangements, and checked the results against IGoR. In a later analysis, TCR-TCR, TCR-HLA and TCR-CMV co-occurrence was scored with hypergeometric tests, and a repertoire-size bias correction was applied to TCR pairs. To estimate false discovery rates, a later analysis permuted the HLA or CMV assignments 20 times. In a later analysis, co-occurring TCRs were grouped using DBSCAN, and TCRdist sequence similarity was added for clustering within HLA-allele-positive subsets. Repertoires with fewer than 30,000 or more than 120,000 public chains, plus five repertoires with anomalous nucleotide sharing, were excluded from co-occurrence clustering. Drawn from immuneACCESS, this table holds only the in-frame rearrangements with V and J called that TCRdb kept. Clones are partly lost; checked studies trace under half to an unresolved V gene and leave the rest unexplained. V, J and clone size reflect that table, while D and trimming were determined from the DNA. Across this sample there are roughly 120,000 clones, with around 60% seen only once. The ten largest make up about 9% of the sample.

The cohort consisted of hundreds of healthy bone marrow donors. At the time of sampling, all cohort members were nominally healthy, though unrecorded immune exposures were likely present. The donor was CMV seropositive and was included in the group of 250 to 300 seropositive cohort members. A peripheral blood sample was provided by each donor, and peripheral blood mononuclear cells were used for TCR beta sequencing. The Qiagen DNeasy Blood Extraction Kit was used to extract genomic DNA from the blood cell samples. This sequence originates from a middle-aged man in good health and CMV-seropositive. Sequenced material: PBMCs.

The DNA sequence is given as TGTGCCAGCAGCGAAGCCGCGGGGTATGGCTACACCTTC. This is translated as CASSEAAGYGYTF. The rearranged segments are TRBV4-2 and TRBJ1-2, with the identity of the D gene unclear. From a lookup of the germline V gene, CDR1 and CDR2 are LGHNA and YNFKEQ. The CDR3 measures 13 amino acids from cysteine to phenylalanine. Only the CDR3 part of the read is kept: 39 bases, read in frame from the first base. V and J are truncated by 5 bases and 5 bases respectively, leaving an intervening sequence of 12 bases.